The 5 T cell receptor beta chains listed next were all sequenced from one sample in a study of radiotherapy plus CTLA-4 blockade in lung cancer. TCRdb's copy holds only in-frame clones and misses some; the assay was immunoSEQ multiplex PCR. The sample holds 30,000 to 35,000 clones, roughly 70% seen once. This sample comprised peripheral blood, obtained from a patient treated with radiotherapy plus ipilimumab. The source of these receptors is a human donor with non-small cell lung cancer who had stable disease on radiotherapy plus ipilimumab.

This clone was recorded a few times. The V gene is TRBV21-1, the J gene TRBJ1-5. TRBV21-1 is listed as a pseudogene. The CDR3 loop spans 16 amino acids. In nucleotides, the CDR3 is TGTGCCAGCAGCATACGAGGGGATTATAGCAATCAGCCCCAGCATTTT. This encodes CASSIRGDYSNQPQHF.

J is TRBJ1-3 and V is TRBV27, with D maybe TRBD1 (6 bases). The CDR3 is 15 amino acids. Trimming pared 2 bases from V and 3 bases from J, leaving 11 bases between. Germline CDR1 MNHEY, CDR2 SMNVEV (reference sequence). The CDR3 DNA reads TGTGCCAGCAGTTTAGCGGGGGCAGGTGGAAACACCATATATTTT. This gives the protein CASSLAGAGGNTIYF.

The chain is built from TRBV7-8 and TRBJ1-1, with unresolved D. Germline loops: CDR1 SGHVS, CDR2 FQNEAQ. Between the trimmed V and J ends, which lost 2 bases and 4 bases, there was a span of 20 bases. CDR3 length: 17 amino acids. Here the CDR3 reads CASSLTGWMDGVTEAFF. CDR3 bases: TGTGCCAGCAGCTTAACCGGGTGGATGGACGGGGTCACTGAAGCTTTCTTT.

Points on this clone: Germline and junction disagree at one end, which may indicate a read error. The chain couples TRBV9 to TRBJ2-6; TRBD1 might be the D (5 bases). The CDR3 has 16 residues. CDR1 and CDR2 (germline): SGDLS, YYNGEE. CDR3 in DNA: TGTGCCAGCAGCGCAACAGGAGATTCTGGGTCCAACGTCCTGACTTTC. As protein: CASSATGDSGSNVLTF.

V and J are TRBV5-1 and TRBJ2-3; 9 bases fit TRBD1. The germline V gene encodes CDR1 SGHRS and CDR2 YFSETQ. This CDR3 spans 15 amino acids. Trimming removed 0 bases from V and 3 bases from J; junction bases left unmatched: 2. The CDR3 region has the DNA TGCGCCAGCAGCTTGGCTGGACAGGGGACAGATACGCAGTATTTT. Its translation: CASSLAGQGTDTQYF.